This T cell receptor beta chain was observed in a study of blood T cell repertoires in COVID-19. Per the authors' pipeline: Estimation of nucleated cell counts relied on the amplification of reference gene primers. Assay: immunoSEQ multiplex PCR; the TCRdb copy retains only in-frame clones and omits some. The V and J calls and clone size were taken over from that table, and D and trimming were inferred from the DNA. The sample lists 150,000 to 200,000 clones, more than 75% occurring once. Germline CDR1 reads LNHDA; CDR2 reads SQIVND (reference sequence). The V and J ends lost 3 bases and 4 bases, in that order; junction bases with no gene match: 7. This CDR3 has 15 amino acids.

This clonotype was sampled from a woman aged 45-65 years who had recovered from COVID-19. The rearrangement uses TRBV19 and TRBJ2-3; TRBD1 agrees at 7 bases. Input material: PBMCs or T cells enriched from blood (not recorded which). CDR3 in amino acids: CASSIPGQGADTQYF. CDR3 DNA sequence: TGTGCCAGTAGTATCCCCGGCCAGGGGGCAGATACGCAGTATTTT.